Reported below is one T cell receptor (beta chain). The sample is drawn from a study of T cell changes during pregnancy in multiple sclerosis. Repertoires were generated with immunoSEQ multiplex PCR, while TCRdb's copy carries only in-frame clones and drops some. The data show 78,000 or so clones, around 92% seen once. This material consisted of peripheral blood, taken before pregnancy. The TCR sequence derives from a female donor with multiple sclerosis, enrolled in a pregnancy study.

Here the CDR3 DNA reads TGTGCCAGCAGCTTGGGGGGTAGCGGGGTCTCCTACGAGCAGTACTTC. It yields the protein CASSLGGSGVSYEQYF. The rearrangement uses TRBV5-4 and TRBJ2-7; 8 bases are a match to TRBD2. Germline CDR1 reads SGHNT; CDR2 reads YYREEE (reference sequence). J was trimmed by 0 bases and V by 0 bases; bases with no gene match: 5. The CDR3 length is 16 residues.